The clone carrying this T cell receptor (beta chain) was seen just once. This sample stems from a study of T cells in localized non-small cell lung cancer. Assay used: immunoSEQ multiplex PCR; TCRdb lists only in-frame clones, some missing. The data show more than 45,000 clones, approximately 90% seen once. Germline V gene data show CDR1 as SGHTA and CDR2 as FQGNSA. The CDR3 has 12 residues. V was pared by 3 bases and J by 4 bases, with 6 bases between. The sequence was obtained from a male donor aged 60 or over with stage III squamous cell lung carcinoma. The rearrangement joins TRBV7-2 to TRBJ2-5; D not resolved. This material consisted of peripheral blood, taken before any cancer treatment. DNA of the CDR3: TGTGCCAGCAGCTTTTCCCGAGAGACCCAGTACTTC. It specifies CASSFSRETQYF.